This T cell receptor beta chain was documented in a study of blood T cell repertoires in COVID-19. The assay was immunoSEQ multiplex PCR, and TCRdb's table has in-frame clones only and misses some. The data hold 200,000 to 250,000 clones, with around four fifths observed a single time. The V segment lost 0 bases and the J segment 4 bases; nucleotides outside the gene matches: 6. The CDR3 runs to 15 residues. Germline loops: CDR1 SGHRS, CDR2 YFSETQ. The TCR was taken from a man aged 40-55 years who had recovered from COVID-19. The gene calls are TRBV5-1 and TRBJ1-1, with 7 bases aligning to TRBD1. The sample consisted of PBMCs or T cells enriched from blood (not recorded which). CDR3 sequence reads: CASSLAGGEGTEAFF. DNA for the CDR3: TGCGCCAGCAGCTTGGCAGGGGGAGAGGGCACTGAAGCTTTCTTT.